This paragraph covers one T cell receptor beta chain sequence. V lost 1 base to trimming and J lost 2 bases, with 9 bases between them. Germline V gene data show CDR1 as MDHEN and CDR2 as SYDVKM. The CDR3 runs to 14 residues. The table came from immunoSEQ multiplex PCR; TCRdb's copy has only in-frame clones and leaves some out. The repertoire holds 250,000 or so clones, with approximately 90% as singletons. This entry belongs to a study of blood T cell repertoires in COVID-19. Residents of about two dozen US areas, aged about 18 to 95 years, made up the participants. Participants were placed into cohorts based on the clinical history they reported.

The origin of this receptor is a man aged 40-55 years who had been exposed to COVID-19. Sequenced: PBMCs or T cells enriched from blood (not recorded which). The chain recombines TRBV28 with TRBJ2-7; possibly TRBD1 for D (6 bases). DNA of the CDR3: TGTGCCAGCAGTTTATCAGGGGATACCTACGAGCAGTACTTC. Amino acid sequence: CASSLSGDTYEQYF.